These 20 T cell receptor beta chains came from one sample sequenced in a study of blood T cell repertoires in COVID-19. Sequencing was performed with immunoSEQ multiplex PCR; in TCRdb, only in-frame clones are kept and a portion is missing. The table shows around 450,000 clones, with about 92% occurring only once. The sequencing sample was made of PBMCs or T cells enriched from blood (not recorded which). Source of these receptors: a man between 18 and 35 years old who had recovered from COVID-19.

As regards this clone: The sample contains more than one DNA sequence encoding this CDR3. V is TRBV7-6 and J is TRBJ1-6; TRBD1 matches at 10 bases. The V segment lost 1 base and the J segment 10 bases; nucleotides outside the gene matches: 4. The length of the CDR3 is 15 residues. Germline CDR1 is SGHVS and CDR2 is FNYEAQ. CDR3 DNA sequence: TGTGCCAGCAGCTTAGGGACAGGGGGTTACTCACCCCTCCACTTT. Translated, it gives CASSLGTGGYSPLHF.

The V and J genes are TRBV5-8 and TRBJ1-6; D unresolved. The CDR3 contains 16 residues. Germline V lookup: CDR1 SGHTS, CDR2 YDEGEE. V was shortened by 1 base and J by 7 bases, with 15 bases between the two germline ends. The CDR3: CASSLMILDGNSPLHF. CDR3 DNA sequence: TGTGCCAGCAGCTTGATGATCCTAGACGGGAATTCACCCCTCCACTTT.

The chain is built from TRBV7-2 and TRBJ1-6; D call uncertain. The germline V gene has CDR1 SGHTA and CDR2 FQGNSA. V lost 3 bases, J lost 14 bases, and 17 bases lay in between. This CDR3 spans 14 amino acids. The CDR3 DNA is TGTGCCAGCAGCTTTAAGCAAGGAGCCTCATCCCTCCACTTT. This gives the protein CASSFKQGASSLHF.

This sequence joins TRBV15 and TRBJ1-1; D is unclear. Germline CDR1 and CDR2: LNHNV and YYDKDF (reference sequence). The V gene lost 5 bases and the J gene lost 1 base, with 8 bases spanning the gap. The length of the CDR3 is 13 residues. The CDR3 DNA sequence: TGTGCCACCAGCGGCGGCTGGAACACTGAAGCTTTCTTT. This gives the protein CATSGGWNTEAFF.

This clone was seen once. The CDR3 sequence is CAWSVLAGGEQYF. CDR3 nucleotides: TGTGCCTGGAGTGTACTAGCGGGAGGCGAGCAGTACTTC. The chain has TRBV30 and TRBJ2-7; the match to TRBD2 covers 12 bases. Per germline, CDR1 GTSNPN and CDR2 SVGIG (reference sequence). This CDR3 has 13 amino acids. Trimming removed 0 bases from V and 6 bases from J; junction bases left unmatched: 0.

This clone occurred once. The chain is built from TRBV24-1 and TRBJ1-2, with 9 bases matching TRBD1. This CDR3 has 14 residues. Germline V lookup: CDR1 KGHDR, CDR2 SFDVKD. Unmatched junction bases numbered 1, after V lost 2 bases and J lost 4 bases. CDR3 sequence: CATSDSDRGYGYTF. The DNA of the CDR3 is TGTGCCACCAGTGATTCGGACAGGGGCTATGGCTACACCTTC.

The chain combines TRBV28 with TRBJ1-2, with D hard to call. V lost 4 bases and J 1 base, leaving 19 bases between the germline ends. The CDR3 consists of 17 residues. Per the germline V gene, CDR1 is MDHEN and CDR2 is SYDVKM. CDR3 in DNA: TGTGCCAGCAGTTCGTTGTCAGGCCGTTCACTTAACTATGGCTACACCTTC. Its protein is CASSSLSGRSLNYGYTF.

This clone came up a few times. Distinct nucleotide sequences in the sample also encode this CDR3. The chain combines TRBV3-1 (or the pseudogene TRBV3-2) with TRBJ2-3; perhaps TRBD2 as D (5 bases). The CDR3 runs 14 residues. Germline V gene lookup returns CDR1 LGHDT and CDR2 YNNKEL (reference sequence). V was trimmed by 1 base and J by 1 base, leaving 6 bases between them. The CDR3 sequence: CASSQGTGTDTQYF. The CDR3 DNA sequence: TGTGCCAGCAGCCAAGGGACTGGCACAGATACGCAGTATTTT.

In DNA form, the CDR3 reads TGTGCCAGCAGCCCAGGTTCCTACGAGCAGTACTTC. Translation gives CASSPGSYEQYF. The chain carries TRBV7-8 and TRBJ2-7; D is undetermined. The CDR3 is 12 amino acids. The germline gives CDR1 SGHVS, CDR2 FQNEAQ. Deletions cut 5 bases from V and 1 base from J, with 6 bases between.

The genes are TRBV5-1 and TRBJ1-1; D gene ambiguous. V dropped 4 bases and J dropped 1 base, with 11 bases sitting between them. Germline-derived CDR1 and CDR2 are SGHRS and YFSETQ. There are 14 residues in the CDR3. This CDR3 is CASSADGRNTEAFF. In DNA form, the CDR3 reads TGCGCCAGCAGCGCGGACGGGAGGAACACTGAAGCTTTCTTT.

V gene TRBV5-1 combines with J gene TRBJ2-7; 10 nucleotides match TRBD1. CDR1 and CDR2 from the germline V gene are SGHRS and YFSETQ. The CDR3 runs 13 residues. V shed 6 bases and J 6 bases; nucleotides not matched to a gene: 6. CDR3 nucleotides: TGCGCCAGCACCGGGACAGGGGTGGGCGAGCAGTACTTC. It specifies CASTGTGVGEQYF.

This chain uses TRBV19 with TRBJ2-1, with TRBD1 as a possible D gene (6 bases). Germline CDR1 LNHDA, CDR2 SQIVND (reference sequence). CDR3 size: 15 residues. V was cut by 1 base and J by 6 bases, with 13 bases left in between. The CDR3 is CASSIVGQPSNEQFF. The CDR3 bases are TGTGCCAGTAGTATAGTAGGACAGCCCTCCAATGAGCAGTTCTTC.

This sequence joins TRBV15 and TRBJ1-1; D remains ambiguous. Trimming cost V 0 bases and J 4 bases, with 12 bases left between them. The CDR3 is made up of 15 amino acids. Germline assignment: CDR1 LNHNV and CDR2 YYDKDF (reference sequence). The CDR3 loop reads CATSRDPGGPTEAFF. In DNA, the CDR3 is TGTGCCACCAGCAGAGATCCCGGAGGCCCCACTGAAGCTTTCTTT.

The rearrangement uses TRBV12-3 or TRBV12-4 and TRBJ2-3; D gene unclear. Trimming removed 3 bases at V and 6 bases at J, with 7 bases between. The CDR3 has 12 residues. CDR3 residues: CASSLSVDTQYF. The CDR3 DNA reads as TGTGCCAGCAGTTTGTCGGTGGATACGCAGTATTTT.

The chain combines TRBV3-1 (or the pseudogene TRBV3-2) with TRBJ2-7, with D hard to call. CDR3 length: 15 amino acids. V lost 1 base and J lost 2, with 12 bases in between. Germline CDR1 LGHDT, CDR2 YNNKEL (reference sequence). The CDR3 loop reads CASSQAPRGTYEQYF. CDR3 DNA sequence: TGTGCCAGCAGCCAAGCTCCGCGTGGTACCTACGAGCAGTACTTC.

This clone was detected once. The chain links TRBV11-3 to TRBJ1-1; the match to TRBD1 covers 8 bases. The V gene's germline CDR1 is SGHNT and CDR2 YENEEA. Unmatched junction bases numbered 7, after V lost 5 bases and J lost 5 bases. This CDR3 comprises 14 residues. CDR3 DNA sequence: TGTGCCAGCAGCCACGGACAGGGATGGACTGAAGCTTTCTTT. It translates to CASSHGQGWTEAFF. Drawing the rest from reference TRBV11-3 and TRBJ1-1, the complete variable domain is EAGVVQSPRYKIIEKKQPVAFWCNPISGHNTLYWYLQNLGQGPELLIRYENEEAVDDSQLPKDRFSAERLKGVDSTLKIQPAELGDSAVYLCASSHGQGWTEAFFGQGTRLTVV.

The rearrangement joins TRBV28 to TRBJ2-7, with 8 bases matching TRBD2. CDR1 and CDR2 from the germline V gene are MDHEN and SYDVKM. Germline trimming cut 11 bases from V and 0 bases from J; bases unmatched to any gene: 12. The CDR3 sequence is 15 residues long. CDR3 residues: CASRGGLPFSYEQYF. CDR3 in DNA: TGTGCCTCTCGGGGGGGGCTGCCTTTCTCCTACGAGCAGTACTTC. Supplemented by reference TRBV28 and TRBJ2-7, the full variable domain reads DVKVTQSSRYLVKRTGEKVFLECVQDMDHENMFWYRQDPGLGLRLIYFSYDVKMKEKGDIPEGYSVSREKKERFSLILESASTNQTSMYLCASRGGLPFSYEQYFGPGTRLTVT.

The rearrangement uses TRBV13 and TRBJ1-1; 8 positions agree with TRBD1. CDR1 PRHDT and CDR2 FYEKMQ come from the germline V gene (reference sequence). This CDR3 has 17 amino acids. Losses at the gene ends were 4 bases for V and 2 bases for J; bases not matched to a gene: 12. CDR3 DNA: TGTGCCAGCAGCTATAGGACAGGGACACCAATTAACACTGAAGCTTTCTTT. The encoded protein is CASSYRTGTPINTEAFF.

The CDR3 protein is CASSYAAGTGELFF. The CDR3 region has the DNA TGTGCCAGCAGTTATGCTGCGGGCACCGGGGAGCTGTTTTTT. The rearrangement links TRBV6-5 to TRBJ2-2; D perhaps matches TRBD2 (5 bases). There are 14 residues in the CDR3. Trimming cost V 3 bases and J 4 bases, with 9 bases left between them. From germline, CDR1 is MNHEY and CDR2 SVGAGI.

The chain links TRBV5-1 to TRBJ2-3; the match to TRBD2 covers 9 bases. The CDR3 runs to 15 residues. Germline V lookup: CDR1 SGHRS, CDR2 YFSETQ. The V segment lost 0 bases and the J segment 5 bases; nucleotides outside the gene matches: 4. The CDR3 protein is CASSLGGRAVDTQYF. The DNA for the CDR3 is TGCGCCAGCAGCTTGGGCGGGAGGGCCGTAGATACGCAGTATTTT. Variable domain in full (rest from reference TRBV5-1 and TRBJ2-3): KAGVTQTPRYLIKTRGQQVTLSCSPISGHRSVSWYQQTPGQGLQFLFEYFSETQRNKGNFPGRFSGRQFSNSRSEMNVSTLELGDSALYLCASSLGGRAVDTQYFGPGTRLTVL.